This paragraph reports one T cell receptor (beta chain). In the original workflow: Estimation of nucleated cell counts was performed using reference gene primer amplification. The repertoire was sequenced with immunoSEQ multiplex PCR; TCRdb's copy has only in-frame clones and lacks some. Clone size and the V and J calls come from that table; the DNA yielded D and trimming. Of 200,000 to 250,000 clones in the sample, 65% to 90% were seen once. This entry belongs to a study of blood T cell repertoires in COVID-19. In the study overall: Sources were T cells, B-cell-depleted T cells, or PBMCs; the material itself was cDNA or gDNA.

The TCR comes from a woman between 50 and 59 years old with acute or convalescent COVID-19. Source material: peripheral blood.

This CDR3 reads CASMNRALNTEAFF. The CDR3 nucleotides read TGTGCCAGCATGAACAGGGCACTGAACACTGAAGCTTTCTTT. This chain joins TRBV2 and TRBJ1-1, with D perhaps TRBD1 (6 bases). The V and J ends lost 7 bases and 0 bases respectively, with 12 bases between them. Germline lookup yields CDR1 SNHLY and CDR2 FYNNEI. The CDR3 covers 14 residues.